This T cell receptor beta chain was identified in a study of monozygotic twins with inflammatory bowel disease. Of note for this clonotype: Its antigen remains unknown.

Findings and caveats of the study: Patient repertoires may have gained variability from differing immunosuppressive treatments. Twins with IBD were found to have lower TCRbeta diversity (inverse Simpson) than healthy co-twins.

Both the TCRalpha cDNA and the TCRbeta cDNA were taken through two nested PCRs, lasting about 17 and 10 cycles. TCRdb re-called the 5' RACE reads, yielding one record per CDR3 amino acid sequence without DNA. This table lists some 330,000 distinct CDR3 sequences. Germline CDR1 is LNHDA and CDR2 is SQIVND (reference sequence). This CDR3 has 13 residues. The TCR was taken from a human donor with ulcerative colitis or Crohn's disease, or a healthy co-twin of an affected twin (not recorded which). The V call is TRBV19, the J call TRBJ2-7; there is no DNA to check the TCRdb D call of TRBD1. The source material was blood. The CDR3 is CASSIPGAYEQYF. Supplemented by reference TRBV19 and TRBJ2-7, the full variable domain reads DGGITQSPKYLFRKEGQNVTLSCEQNLNHDAMYWYRQDPGQGLRLIYYSQIVNDFQKGDIAEGYSVSREKKESFPLTVTSAQKNPTAFYLCASSIPGAYEQYFGPGTRLTVT.